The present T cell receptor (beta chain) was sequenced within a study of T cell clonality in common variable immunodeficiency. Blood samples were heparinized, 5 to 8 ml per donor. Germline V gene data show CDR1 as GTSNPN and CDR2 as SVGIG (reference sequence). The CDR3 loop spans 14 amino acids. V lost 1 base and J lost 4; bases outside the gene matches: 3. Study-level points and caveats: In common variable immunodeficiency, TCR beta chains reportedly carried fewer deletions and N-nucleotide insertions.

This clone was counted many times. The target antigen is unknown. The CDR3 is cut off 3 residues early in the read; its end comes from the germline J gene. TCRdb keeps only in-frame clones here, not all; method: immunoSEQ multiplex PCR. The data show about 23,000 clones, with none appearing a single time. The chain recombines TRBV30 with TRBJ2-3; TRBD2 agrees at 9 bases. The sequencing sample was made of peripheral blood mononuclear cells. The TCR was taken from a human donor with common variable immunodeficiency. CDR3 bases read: TGTGCCTGGAGTGATCGCGGGGGGGCAGATACG. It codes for CAWSDRGGADT. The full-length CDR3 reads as CAWSDRGGADTQYF.